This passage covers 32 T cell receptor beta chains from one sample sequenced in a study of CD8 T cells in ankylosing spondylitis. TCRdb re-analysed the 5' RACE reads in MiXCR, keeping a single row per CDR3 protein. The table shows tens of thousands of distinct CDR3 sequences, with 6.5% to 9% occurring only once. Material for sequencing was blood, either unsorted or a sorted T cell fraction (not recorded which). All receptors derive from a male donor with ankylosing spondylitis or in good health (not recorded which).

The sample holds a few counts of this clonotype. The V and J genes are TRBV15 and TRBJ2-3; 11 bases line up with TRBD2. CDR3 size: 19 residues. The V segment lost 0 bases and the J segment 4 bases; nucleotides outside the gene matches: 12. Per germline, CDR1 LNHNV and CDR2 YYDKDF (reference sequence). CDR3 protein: CATSRDPSGRIGPPDTQYF. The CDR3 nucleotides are TGTGCCACCAGCAGAGATCCTAGCGGGAGGATTGGTCCCCCAGATACGCAGTATTTT.

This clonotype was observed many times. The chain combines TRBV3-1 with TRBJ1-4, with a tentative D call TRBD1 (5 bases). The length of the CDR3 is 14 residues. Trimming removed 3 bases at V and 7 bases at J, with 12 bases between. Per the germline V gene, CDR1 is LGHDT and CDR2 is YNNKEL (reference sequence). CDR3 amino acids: CASSHPRQGEKLFF. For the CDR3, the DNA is TGTGCCAGCAGCCACCCCCGGCAGGGTGAAAAACTGTTTTTT. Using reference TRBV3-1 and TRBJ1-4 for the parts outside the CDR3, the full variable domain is DTAVSQTPKYLVTQMGNDKSIKCEQNLGHDTMYWYKQDSKKFLKIMFSYNNKELIINETVPNRFSPKSPDKAHLNLHINSLELGDSAVYFCASSHPRQGEKLFFGSGTQLSVL.

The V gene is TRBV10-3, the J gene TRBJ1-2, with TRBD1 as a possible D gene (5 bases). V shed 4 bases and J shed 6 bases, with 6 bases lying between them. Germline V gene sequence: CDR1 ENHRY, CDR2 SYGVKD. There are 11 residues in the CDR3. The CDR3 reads CAISGGDGYTF. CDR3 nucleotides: TGTGCCATCAGTGGGGGGGATGGCTACACCTTC.

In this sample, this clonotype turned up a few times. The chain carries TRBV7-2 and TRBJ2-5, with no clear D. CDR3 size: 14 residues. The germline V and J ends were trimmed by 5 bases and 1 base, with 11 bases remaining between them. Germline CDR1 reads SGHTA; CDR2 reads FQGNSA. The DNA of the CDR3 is TGTGCCAGCAGCCCACCTATAGCCCAAGAGACCCAGTACTTC. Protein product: CASSPPIAQETQYF.

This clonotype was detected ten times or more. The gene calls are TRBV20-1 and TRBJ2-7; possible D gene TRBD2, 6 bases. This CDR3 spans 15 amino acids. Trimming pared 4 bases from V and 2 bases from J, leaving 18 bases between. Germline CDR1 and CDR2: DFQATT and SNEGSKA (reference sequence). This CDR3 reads CSATRVGGSTYEQYF. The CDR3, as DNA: TGCAGTGCTACGAGGGTGGGGGGTAGTACCTACGAGCAGTACTTC.

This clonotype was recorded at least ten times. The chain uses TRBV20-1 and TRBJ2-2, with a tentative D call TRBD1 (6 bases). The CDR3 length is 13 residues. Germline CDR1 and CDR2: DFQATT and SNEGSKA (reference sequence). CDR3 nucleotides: TGCGGTCTTCAGGGGCTCAGCACCGGGGAGCTGTTTTTT. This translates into CGLQGLSTGELFF.

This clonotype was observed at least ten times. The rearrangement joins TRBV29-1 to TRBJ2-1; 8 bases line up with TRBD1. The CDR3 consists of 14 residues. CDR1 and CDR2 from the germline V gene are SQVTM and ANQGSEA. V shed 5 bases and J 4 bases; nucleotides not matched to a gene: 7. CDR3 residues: CSVQGARAYNEQFF. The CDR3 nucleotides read TGCAGCGTTCAGGGGGCCCGAGCTTACAATGAGCAGTTCTTC.

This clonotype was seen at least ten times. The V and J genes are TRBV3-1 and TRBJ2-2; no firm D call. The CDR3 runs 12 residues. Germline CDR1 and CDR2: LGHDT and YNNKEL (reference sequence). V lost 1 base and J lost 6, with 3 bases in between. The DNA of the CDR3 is TGTGCCAGCAGCCAAGGGGCCGGGGAGCTGTTTTTT. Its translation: CASSQGAGELFF.

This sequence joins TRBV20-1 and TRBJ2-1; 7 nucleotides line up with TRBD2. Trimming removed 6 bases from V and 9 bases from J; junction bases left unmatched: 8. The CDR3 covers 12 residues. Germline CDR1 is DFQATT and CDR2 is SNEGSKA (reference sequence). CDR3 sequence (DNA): TGCAGTGCATCGGGAGGAGGTGGTGAGCAGTTCTTC. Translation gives CSASGGGGEQFF.

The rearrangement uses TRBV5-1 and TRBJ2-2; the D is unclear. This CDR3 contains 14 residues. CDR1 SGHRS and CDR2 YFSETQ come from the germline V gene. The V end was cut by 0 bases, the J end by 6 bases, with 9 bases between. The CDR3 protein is CASSLEPLPGELFF. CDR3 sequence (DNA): TGCGCCAGCAGCTTGGAGCCCCTGCCCGGGGAGCTGTTTTTT.

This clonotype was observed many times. CDR3 region: CASSLERLTGPPFF. In nucleotides, the CDR3 is TGTGCCAGCAGCTTGGAACGGTTGACGGGCCCCCCCTTCTTC. V usage is TRBV5-6 and J usage is TRBJ2-1; D not resolved. This CDR3 is 14 amino acids long. Germline loops: CDR1 SGHDT, CDR2 YYEEEE. Trimming shortened V by 0 bases and J by 16 bases, and 20 bases separated the two germline ends.

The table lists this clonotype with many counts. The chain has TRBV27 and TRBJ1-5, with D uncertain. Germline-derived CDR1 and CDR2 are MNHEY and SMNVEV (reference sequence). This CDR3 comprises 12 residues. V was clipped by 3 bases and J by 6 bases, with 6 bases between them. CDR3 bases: TGTGCCAGCAGTTTTTTCGGTCAGCCCCAGCATTTT. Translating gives CASSFFGQPQHF.

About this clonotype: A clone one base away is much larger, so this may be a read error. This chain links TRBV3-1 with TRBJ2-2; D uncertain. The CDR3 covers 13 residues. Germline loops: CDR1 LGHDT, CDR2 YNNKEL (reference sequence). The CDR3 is CTSSRGNTGELFF. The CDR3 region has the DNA TGTACCAGCAGCCGCGGGAACACCGGGGAGCTGTTTTTT. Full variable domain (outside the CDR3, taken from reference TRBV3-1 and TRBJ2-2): DTAVSQTPKYLVTQMGNDKSIKCEQNLGHDTMYWYKQDSKKFLKIMFSYNNKELIINETVPNRFSPKSPDKAHLNLHINSLELGDSAVYFCTSSRGNTGELFFGEGSRLTVL.

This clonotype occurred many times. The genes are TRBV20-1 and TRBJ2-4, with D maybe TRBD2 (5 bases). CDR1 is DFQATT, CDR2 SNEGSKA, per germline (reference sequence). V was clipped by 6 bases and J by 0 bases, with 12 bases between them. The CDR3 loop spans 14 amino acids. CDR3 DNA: TGCAGTGCCGCCAGCGGAGTAGCCAAAAACATTCAGTACTTC. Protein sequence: CSAASGVAKNIQYF.

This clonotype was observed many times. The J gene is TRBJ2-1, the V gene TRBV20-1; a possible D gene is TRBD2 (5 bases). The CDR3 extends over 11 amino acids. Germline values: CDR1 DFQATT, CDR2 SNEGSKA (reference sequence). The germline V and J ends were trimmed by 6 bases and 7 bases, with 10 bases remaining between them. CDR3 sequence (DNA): TGCAGTGCGGCCGGGGAGAATGAGCAGTTCTTC. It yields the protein CSAAGENEQFF.

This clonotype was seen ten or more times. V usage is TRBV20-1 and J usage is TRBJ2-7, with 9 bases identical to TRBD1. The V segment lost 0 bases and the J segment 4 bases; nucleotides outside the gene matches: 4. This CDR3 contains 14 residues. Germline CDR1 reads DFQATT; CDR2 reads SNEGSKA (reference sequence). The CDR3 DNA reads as TGCAGTGCTAGAGAGTACAGGGGGCTGTACGAGCAGTACTTC. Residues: CSAREYRGLYEQYF.

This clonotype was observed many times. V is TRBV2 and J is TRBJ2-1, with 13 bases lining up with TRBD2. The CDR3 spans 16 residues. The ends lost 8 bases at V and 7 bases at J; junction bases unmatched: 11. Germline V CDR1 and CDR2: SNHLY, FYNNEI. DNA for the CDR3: TGTGCCAGCTCGGGACTAGCGGGATTAGGGTTGAATGAGCAGTTCTTC. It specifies CASSGLAGLGLNEQFF.

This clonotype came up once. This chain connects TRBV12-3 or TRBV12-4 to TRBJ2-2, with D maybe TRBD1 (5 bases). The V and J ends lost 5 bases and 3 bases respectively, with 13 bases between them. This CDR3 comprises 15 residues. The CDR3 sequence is CASSPQGWDTGELFF. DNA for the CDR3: TGTGCCAGCAGTCCCCAGGGTTGGGACACCGGGGAGCTGTTTTTT.

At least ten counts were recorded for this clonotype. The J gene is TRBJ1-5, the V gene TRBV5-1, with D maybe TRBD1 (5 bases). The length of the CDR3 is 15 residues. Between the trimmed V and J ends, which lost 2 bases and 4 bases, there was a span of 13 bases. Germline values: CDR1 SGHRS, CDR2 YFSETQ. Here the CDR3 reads CASSLSDSSNQPQHF. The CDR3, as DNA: TGCGCCAGCAGCTTATCAGACAGCTCGAATCAGCCCCAGCATTTT.

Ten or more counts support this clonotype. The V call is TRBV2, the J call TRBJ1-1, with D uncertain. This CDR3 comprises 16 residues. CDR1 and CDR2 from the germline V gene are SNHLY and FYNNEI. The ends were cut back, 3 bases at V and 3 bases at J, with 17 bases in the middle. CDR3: CASSEGQPGGDTEAFF. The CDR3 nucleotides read TGTGCCAGCAGTGAGGGCCAGCCGGGTGGCGACACTGAAGCTTTCTTT.

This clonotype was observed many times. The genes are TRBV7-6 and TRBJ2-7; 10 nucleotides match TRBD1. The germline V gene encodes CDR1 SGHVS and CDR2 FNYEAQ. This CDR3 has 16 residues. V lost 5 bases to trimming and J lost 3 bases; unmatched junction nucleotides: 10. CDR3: CASSIGTGVSIYEQYF. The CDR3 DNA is TGTGCCAGCAGCATCGGGACAGGGGTGTCTATCTACGAGCAGTACTTC.

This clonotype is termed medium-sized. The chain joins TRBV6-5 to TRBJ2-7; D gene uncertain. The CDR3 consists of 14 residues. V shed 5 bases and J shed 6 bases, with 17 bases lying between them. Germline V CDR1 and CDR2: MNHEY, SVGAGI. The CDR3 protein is CASSSSGPWVEQYF. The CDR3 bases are TGTGCCAGCAGTAGCTCGGGTCCCTGGGTCGAGCAGTACTTC.

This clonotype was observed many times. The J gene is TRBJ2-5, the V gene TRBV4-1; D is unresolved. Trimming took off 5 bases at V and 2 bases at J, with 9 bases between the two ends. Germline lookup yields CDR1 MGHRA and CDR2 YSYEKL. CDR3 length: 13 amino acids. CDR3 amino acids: CASSWTGQETQYF. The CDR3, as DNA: TGCGCCAGCAGCTGGACGGGTCAAGAGACCCAGTACTTC.

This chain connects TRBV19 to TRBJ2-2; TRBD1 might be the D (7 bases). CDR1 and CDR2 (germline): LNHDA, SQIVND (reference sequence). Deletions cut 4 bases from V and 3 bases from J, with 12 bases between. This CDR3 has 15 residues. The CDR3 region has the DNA TGTGCCAGTAGTACAGGGGGGAGTTACACCGGGGAGCTGTTTTTT. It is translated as CASSTGGSYTGELFF.

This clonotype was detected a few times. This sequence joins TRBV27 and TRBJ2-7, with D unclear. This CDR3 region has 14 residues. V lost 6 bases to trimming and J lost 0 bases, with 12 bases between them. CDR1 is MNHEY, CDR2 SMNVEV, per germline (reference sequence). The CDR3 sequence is CASRQSKSSYEQYF. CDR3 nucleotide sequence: TGTGCCAGCAGGCAGTCCAAGAGCTCCTACGAGCAGTACTTC.

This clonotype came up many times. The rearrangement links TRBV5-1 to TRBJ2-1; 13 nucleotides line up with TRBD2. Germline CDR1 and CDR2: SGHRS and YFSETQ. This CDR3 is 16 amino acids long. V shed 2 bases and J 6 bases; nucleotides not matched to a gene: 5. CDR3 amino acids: CASSLLLAGGGNEQFF. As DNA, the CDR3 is TGCGCCAGCAGCTTATTACTAGCGGGAGGGGGCAATGAGCAGTTCTTC.

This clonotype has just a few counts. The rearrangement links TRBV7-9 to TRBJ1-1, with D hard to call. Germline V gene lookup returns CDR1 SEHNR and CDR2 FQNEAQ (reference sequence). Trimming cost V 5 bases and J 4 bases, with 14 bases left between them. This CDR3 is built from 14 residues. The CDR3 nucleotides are TGTGCCAGCAGCGCCTTAACTGAGGGCACTGAAGCTTTCTTT. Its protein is CASSALTEGTEAFF.

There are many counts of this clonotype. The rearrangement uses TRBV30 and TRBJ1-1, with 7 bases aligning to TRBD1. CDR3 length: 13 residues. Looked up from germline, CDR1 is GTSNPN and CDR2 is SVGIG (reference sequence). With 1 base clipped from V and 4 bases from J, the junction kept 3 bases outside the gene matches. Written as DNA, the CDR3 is TGTGCCTGGAGTGACCAGGGGGTCACTGAAGCTTTCTTT. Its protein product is CAWSDQGVTEAFF. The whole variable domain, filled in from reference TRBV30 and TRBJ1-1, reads SQTIHQWPATLVQPVGSPLSLECTVEGTSNPNLYWYRQAAGRGLQLLFYSVGIGQISSEVPQNLSASRPQDRQFILSSKKLLLSDSGFYLCAWSDQGVTEAFFGQGTRLTVV.

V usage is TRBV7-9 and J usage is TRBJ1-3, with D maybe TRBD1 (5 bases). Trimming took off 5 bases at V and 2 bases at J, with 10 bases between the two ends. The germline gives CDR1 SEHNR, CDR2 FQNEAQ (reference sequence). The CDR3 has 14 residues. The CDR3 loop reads CASSDGGAGNTIYF. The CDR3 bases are TGTGCCAGCAGCGACGGGGGGGCTGGAAACACCATATATTTT.

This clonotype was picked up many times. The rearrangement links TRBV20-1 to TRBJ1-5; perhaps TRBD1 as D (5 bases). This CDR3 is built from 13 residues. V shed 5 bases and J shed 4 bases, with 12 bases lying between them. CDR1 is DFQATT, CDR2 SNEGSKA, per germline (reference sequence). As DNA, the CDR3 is TGCAGTGCTGGGGGGGAGGAGAATCAGCCCCAGCATTTT. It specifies CSAGGEENQPQHF.

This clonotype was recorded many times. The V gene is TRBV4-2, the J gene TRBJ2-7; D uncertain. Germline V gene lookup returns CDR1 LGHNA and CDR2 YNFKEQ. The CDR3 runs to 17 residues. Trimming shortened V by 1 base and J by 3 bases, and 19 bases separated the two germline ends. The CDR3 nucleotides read TGTGCCAGCAGCCAAGTTCAACCGGTATCTGGAGTCTACGAGCAGTACTTC. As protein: CASSQVQPVSGVYEQYF.

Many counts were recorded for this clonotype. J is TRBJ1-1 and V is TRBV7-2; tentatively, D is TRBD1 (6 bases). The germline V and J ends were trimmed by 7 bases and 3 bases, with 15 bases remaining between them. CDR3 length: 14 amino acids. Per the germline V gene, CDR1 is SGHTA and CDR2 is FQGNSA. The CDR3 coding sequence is TGTGCCAGCAACATGAGACAGGCTTACACTGAAGCTTTCTTT. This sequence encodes CASNMRQAYTEAFF.